Below, 20 T cell receptor beta chains from the same sample are listed, as sequenced in a study of T cell responses to AZD1222 COVID-19 vaccine. This table comes from immunoSEQ multiplex PCR, and its TCRdb copy is limited to in-frame clones, with some not included. The sample has about 150,000 clones; roughly 90% are singletons. The starting material was peripheral blood, obtained 28 days after the second AZD1222 dose. These receptors originate from an adult who received the AZD1222 COVID-19 vaccine.

The V and J genes are TRBV12-5 and TRBJ2-1; 10 nucleotides agree with TRBD1. With V trimmed by 6 bases and J by 6 bases, 11 bases remained unmatched. This CDR3 spans 16 amino acids. The germline V gene encodes CDR1 LGHNT and CDR2 FRNRAP. The CDR3 DNA reads as TGTGCTAGTGGACGTAGGCCGGGACAGGGGTTCAATGAGCAGTTCTTC. Translation gives CASGRRPGQGFNEQFF.

V is TRBV14 and J is TRBJ2-5; 10 bases fit TRBD2. The junction had 3 bases not matched to a gene; V was cut back by 3 bases and J by 2 bases. Germline CDR1 reads SGHDN; CDR2 reads FVKESK. The CDR3 is made up of 15 amino acids. CDR3: CASSQQTSGQETQYF. The CDR3 DNA reads TGTGCCAGCAGCCAGCAGACTAGCGGGCAAGAGACCCAGTACTTC.

The chain employs TRBV9 and TRBJ2-1; 7 bases align to TRBD2. V trimming: 2 bases; J trimming: 2 bases; junction bases outside the gene matches: 4. CDR1 is SGDLS and CDR2 is YYNGEE in the germline V gene. The CDR3 sequence is 15 residues long. DNA for the CDR3: TGTGCCAGCAGCGTTGGACTAGTTCCCTACAATGAGCAGTTCTTC. It yields the protein CASSVGLVPYNEQFF.

This clone was observed many times. CDR3 DNA sequence: TGTGCCAGCAGGATCCAGGGGGCGAACAATGAGCAGTTCTTC. It translates to CASRIQGANNEQFF. This chain uses TRBV27 with TRBJ2-1, with 8 bases that match TRBD1. The length of the CDR3 is 14 residues. V lost 6 bases and J lost 5; bases outside the gene matches: 6. Germline CDR1 MNHEY, CDR2 SMNVEV (reference sequence).

J is TRBJ2-5 and V is TRBV13; D remains ambiguous. The germline V gene has CDR1 PRHDT and CDR2 FYEKMQ (reference sequence). This CDR3 is built from 13 residues. The V gene lost 2 bases and the J gene lost 4 bases, with 8 bases spanning the gap. The CDR3 bases are TGTGCCAGCAGCTTATCCTCAGGAGAGACCCAGTACTTC. This sequence encodes CASSLSSGETQYF.

The genes are TRBV4-1 and TRBJ2-5, with 7 bases fitting TRBD1. The junction had 5 bases not matched to a gene; V was cut back by 2 bases and J by 2 bases. Germline V gene lookup returns CDR1 MGHRA and CDR2 YSYEKL. The CDR3 has 15 residues. The CDR3 loop is CASSQRGQRQETQYF. CDR3 DNA: TGCGCCAGCAGCCAACGGGGACAGCGTCAAGAGACCCAGTACTTC.

A single count supports this clone. The chain has TRBV5-1 and TRBJ2-7; possibly TRBD1 for D (6 bases). The V end lost 9 bases, the J end lost 7 bases, and 17 bases lay between the germline ends. Germline values: CDR1 SGHRS, CDR2 YFSETQ. The CDR3 extends over 12 amino acids. This chain's CDR3 is CAIRLPGEEQYF. The CDR3 DNA reads TGCGCCATCAGGCTCCCAGGGGAAGAGCAGTACTTC.

This CDR3 is CASSSVGRVRNTGELFF. The DNA for the CDR3 is TGTGCCAGCAGCTCGGTAGGGCGGGTTAGGAACACCGGGGAGCTGTTTTTT. V gene TRBV13 combines with J gene TRBJ2-2, with TRBD2 as a possible D gene (5 bases). The germline V gene has CDR1 PRHDT and CDR2 FYEKMQ (reference sequence). The CDR3 loop spans 17 amino acids. The ends were cut back, 4 bases at V and 1 base at J, with 16 bases in the middle.

The chain uses TRBV15 and TRBJ1-4; weak D call: TRBD1 (5 bases). The CDR3 consists of 15 residues. In germline, CDR1 is LNHNV, CDR2 YYDKDF (reference sequence). Trimming shortened V by 0 bases and J by 5 bases, and 10 bases separated the two germline ends. DNA of the CDR3: TGTGCCACCAGCAGAGATTGGGGGGGGAATGAAAAACTGTTTTTT. It yields the protein CATSRDWGGNEKLFF.

This chain uses TRBV3-1 (or the pseudogene TRBV3-2) with TRBJ2-1; TRBD2 aligns across 10 bases. The CDR3 runs 17 residues. CDR1 is LGHDT, CDR2 YNNKEL, per germline (reference sequence). V lost 4 bases to trimming and J lost 7 bases; unmatched junction nucleotides: 13. The CDR3 sequence: CASSRTPGLARRNEQFF. Written as DNA, the CDR3 is TGTGCCAGCAGCCGGACACCGGGACTAGCGAGAAGAAATGAGCAGTTCTTC.

CDR3: CASSPYNSPLHF. CDR3 coding DNA: TGTGCCAGCTCACCTTATAATTCACCCCTCCACTTT. J is TRBJ1-6 and V is TRBV18, with D unclear. This CDR3 has 12 residues. V lost 3 bases, J lost 4 bases, and 1 base lay in between. Germline V gene lookup returns CDR1 KGHSH and CDR2 LQKENI. Full variable domain (remainder filled in from reference TRBV18 and TRBJ1-6): NAGVMQNPRHLVRRRGQEARLRCSPMKGHSHVYWYRQLPEEGLKFMVYLQKENIIDESGMPKERFSAEFPKEGPSILRIQQVVRGDSAAYFCASSPYNSPLHFGNGTRLTVT.

For this clone: The same CDR3 is also encoded by other DNA sequences in this sample. The V call is TRBV2, the J call TRBJ2-1; weak D call: TRBD2 (5 bases). Deletions cut 7 bases from V and 0 bases from J, with 10 bases between. Germline V gene lookup returns CDR1 SNHLY and CDR2 FYNNEI. The CDR3 totals 14 residues. The DNA of the CDR3 is TGTGCCAGCACCCGAGGGAGCTCCTACAATGAGCAGTTCTTC. Translation gives CASTRGSSYNEQFF.

The chain joins TRBV4-2 to TRBJ2-3; no reliable D call. CDR1 is LGHNA, CDR2 YNFKEQ, per germline. V was pared by 0 bases and J by 0 bases, with 10 bases between. There are 16 residues in the CDR3. This CDR3 reads CASSQERTVSTDTQYF. Here the CDR3 DNA reads TGTGCCAGCAGCCAAGAACGGACGGTTAGCACAGATACGCAGTATTTT.

V gene TRBV19 combines with J gene TRBJ1-5; no clear D gene. Germline CDR1 reads LNHDA; CDR2 reads SQIVND (reference sequence). CDR3 size: 14 residues. Trimming took off 7 bases at V and 0 bases at J, with 10 bases between the two ends. CDR3 residues: CASTNIFSNQPQHF. CDR3 bases: TGTGCCAGTACTAATATTTTTAGCAATCAGCCCCAGCATTTT.

This chain links TRBV7-3 with TRBJ2-7; tentatively, D is TRBD1 or TRBD2 (5 bases each). Trimming left V 2 bases short and J 6 bases short, with 14 bases between. The germline gives CDR1 SGHTA, CDR2 FQGTGA. This CDR3 region has 14 residues. For the CDR3, the DNA is TGTGCCAGCAGCTTATGGGACCCGCCCTTCGAGCAGTACTTC. This sequence encodes CASSLWDPPFEQYF. Filled out from reference TRBV7-3 and TRBJ2-7, the complete variable domain reads GAGVSQTPSNKVTEKGKYVELRCDPISGHTALYWYRQSLGQGPEFLIYFQGTGAADDSGLPNDRFFAVRPEGSVSTLKIQRTERGDSAVYLCASSLWDPPFEQYFGPGTRLTVT.

The genes are TRBV30 and TRBJ1-1, with unresolved D. The germline gives CDR1 GTSNPN, CDR2 SVGIG (reference sequence). This CDR3 has 13 amino acids. Trimming left V 5 bases short and J 0 bases short, with 10 bases between. CDR3 DNA sequence: TGTGCCTGGGGGCGGACCATGAACACTGAAGCTTTCTTT. Its protein is CAWGRTMNTEAFF. The full variable domain, completed using reference TRBV30 and TRBJ1-1, is SQTIHQWPATLVQPVGSPLSLECTVEGTSNPNLYWYRQAAGRGLQLLFYSVGIGQISSEVPQNLSASRPQDRQFILSSKKLLLSDSGFYLCAWGRTMNTEAFFGQGTRLTVV.

The rearrangement uses TRBV20-1 and TRBJ2-1, with 9 bases lining up with TRBD2. V shed 3 bases and J 3 bases; nucleotides not matched to a gene: 9. The CDR3 contains 16 residues. CDR1 is DFQATT and CDR2 is SNEGSKA in the germline V gene (reference sequence). DNA for the CDR3: TGCAGTGCTAGTAGAGCGGGAGGTGATTTCTACAATGAGCAGTTCTTC. This encodes CSASRAGGDFYNEQFF.

The genes are TRBV7-9 and TRBJ2-7; 8 bases map to TRBD1. The V segment lost 5 bases and the J segment 5 bases; nucleotides outside the gene matches: 14. CDR1 is SEHNR, CDR2 FQNEAQ, per germline (reference sequence). The CDR3 totals 16 residues. The CDR3 sequence is CASSPPVGQGWHEQYF. The CDR3 DNA reads TGTGCCAGCAGCCCGCCTGTTGGACAGGGATGGCACGAGCAGTACTTC.

This clone appeared once. V gene TRBV19 combines with J gene TRBJ2-1; D is ambiguous. V lost 5 bases, J lost 4 bases, and 12 bases lay in between. Per germline, CDR1 LNHDA and CDR2 SQIVND (reference sequence). The CDR3 length is 14 residues. The chain's CDR3 is CASSLRTEYNEQFF. In nucleotides, the CDR3 is TGTGCCAGTAGTCTGCGGACGGAGTACAATGAGCAGTTCTTC.

This clone showed up just once. This chain links TRBV10-3 with TRBJ2-4; tentatively, D is TRBD1 (6 bases). With 0 bases removed from V and 2 bases from J, the gap between germline ends came to 11 bases. The CDR3 totals 16 residues. CDR1 and CDR2 (germline): ENHRY, SYGVKD. CDR3: CAISESFTGTKNIQYF. CDR3 nucleotides: TGTGCCATCAGTGAGTCTTTTACAGGGACCAAAAACATTCAGTACTTC.